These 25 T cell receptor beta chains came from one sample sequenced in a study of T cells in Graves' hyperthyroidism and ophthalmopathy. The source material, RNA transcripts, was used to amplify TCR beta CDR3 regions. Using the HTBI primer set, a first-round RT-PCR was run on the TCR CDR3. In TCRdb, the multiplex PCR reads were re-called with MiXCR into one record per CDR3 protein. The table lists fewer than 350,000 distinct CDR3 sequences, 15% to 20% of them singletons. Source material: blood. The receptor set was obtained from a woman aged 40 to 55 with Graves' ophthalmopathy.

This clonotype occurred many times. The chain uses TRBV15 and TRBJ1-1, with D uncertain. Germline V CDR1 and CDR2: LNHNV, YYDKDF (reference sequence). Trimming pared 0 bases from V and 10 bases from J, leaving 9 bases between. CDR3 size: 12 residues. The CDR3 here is CATSREGRGAFF. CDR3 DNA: TGTGCCACCAGCAGAGAAGGTCGTGGAGCTTTCTTT.

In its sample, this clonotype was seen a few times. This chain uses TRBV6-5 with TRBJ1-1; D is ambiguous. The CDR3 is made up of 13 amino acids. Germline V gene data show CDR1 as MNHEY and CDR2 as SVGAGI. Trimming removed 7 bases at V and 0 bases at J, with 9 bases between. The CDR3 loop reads CASNLKLNTEAFF. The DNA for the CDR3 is TGTGCCAGCAATTTGAAGTTGAACACTGAAGCTTTCTTT.

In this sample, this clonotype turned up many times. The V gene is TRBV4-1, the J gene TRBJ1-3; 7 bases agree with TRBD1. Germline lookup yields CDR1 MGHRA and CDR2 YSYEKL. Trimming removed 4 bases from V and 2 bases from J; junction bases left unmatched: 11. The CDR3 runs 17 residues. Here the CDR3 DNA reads TGCGCCAGCAGCCTAAGACAGGGCGTTGGAGCTGGAAACACCATATATTTT. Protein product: CASSLRQGVGAGNTIYF.

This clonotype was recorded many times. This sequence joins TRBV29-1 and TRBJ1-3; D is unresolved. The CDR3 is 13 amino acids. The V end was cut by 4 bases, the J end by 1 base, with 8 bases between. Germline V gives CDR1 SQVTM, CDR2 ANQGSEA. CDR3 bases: TGCAGCGTTGGGTGGTCTTCTGGAAACACCATATATTTT. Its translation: CSVGWSSGNTIYF.

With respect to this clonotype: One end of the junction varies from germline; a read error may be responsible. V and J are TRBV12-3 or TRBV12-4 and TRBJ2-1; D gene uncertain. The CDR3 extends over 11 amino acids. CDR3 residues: CASSYNNEQIF. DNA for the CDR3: TGTGCCAGCAGCTATAACAATGAGCAGATCTTC.

In nucleotides, the CDR3 is TGTGCCAGTAGCAACGACAGGGACAAAGAAGAGACCCAGTACTTC. This translates into CASSNDRDKEETQYF. V usage is TRBV19 and J usage is TRBJ2-5; 7 bases agree with TRBD1. The germline gives CDR1 LNHDA, CDR2 SQIVND (reference sequence). This CDR3 contains 15 residues. V shed 6 bases, J shed 3 bases, and the junction held 10 bases outside the gene matches.

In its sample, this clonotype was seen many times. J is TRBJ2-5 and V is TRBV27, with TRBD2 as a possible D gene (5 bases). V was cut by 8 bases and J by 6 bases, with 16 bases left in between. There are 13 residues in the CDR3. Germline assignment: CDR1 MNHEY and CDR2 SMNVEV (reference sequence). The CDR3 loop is CASGSQWSQTQYF. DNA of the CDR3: TGTGCCAGCGGGAGCCAGTGGTCGCAGACCCAGTACTTC.

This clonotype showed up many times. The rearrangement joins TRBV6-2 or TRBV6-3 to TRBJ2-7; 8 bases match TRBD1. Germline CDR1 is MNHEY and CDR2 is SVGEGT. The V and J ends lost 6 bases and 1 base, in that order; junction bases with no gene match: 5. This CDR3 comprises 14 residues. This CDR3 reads CASSRTGSSYEQYF. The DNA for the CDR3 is TGTGCCAGCAGCCGGACAGGGTCGTCCTACGAGCAGTACTTC.

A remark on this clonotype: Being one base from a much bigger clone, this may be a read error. This CDR3 is CASSDRGWNTEAFF. The CDR3 DNA is TGTGCCAGCAGCGACAGGGGATGGAACACTGAAGCTTTCTTT. This rearrangement joins TRBV14 to TRBJ1-1; 8 bases map to TRBD1. Germline CDR1 and CDR2: SGHDN and FVKESK. This CDR3 contains 14 residues. Trimming removed 5 bases from V and 1 base from J; junction bases left unmatched: 3.

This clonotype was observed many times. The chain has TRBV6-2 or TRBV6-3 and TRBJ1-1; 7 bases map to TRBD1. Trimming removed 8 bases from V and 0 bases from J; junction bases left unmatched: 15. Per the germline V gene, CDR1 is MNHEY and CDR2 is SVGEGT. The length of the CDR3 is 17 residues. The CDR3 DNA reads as TGTGCCAGCGTAAGGCGGGGACAGTTGCTAATGAACACTGAAGCTTTCTTT. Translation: CASVRRGQLLMNTEAFF.

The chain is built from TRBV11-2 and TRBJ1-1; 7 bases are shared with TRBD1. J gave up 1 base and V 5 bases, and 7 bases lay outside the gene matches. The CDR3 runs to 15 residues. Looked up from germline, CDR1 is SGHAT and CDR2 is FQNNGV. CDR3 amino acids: CASSMGQTKNTEAFF. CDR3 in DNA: TGTGCCAGCAGCATGGGACAGACCAAGAACACTGAAGCTTTCTTT.

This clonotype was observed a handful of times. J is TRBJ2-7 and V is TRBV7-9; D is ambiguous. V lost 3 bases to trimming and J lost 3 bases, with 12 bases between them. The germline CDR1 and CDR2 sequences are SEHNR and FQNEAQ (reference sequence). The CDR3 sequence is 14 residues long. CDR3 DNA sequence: TGTGCCAGCAGCTTCCAAAACAGCTACTACGAGCAGTACTTC. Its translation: CASSFQNSYYEQYF.

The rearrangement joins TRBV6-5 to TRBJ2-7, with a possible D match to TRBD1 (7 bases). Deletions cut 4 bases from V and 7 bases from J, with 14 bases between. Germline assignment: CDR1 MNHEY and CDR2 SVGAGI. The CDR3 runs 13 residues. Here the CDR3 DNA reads TGTGCCAGCAGTTCCAGGGGGGCCCGGGAGCAGTACTTC. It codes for CASSSRGAREQYF.

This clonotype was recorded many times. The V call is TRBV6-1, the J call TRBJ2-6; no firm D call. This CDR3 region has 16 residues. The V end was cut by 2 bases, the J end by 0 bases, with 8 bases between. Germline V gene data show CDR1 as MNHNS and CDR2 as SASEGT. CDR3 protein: CASSEYDGSGANVLTF. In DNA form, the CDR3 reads TGTGCCAGCAGTGAATATGACGGCTCTGGGGCCAACGTCCTGACTTTC.

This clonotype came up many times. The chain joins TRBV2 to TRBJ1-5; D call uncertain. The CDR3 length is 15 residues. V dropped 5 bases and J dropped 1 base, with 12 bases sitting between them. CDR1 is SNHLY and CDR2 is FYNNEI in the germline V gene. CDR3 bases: TGTGCCAGCAGTCCCCAGCCTCTGAGCAATCAGCCCCAGCATTTT. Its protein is CASSPQPLSNQPQHF.

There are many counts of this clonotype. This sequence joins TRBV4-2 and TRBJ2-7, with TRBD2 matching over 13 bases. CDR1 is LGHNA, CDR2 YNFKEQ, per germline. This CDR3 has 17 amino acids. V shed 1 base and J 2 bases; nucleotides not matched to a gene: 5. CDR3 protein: CASSQAGGLAGTYEQYF. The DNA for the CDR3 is TGTGCCAGCAGCCAAGCTGGGGGACTAGCGGGAACCTACGAGCAGTACTTC.

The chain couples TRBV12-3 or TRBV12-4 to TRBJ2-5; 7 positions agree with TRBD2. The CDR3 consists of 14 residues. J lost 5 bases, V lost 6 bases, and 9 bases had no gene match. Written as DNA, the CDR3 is TGTGCCAGCAGACAGAGCGGGACGGGGGAGACCCAGTACTTC. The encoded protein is CASRQSGTGETQYF.

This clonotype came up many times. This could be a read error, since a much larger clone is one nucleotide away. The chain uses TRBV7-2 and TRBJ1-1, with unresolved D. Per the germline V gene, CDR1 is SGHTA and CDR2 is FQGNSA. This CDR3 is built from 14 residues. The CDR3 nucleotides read TGTGTCAGCACCATGGGGAGGGCGAACACTGAAGCTTTCTTT. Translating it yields CVSTMGRANTEAFF.

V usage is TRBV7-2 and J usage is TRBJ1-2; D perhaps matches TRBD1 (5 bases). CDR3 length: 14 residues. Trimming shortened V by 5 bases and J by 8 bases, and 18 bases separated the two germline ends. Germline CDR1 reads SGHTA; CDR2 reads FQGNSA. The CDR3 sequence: CASSIRTLTEGYTF. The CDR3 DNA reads TGTGCCAGCAGCATACGGACACTCACGGAGGGCTACACCTTC.

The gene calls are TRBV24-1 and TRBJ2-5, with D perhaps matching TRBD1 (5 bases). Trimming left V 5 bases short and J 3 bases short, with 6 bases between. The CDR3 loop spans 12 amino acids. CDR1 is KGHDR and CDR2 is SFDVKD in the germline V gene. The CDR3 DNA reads TGTGCCACCAGTGTAGGGGAAGAGACCCAGTACTTC. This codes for CATSVGEETQYF.

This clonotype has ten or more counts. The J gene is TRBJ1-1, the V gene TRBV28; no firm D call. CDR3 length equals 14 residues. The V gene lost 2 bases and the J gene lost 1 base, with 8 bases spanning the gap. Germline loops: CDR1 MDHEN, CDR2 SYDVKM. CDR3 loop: CASSLGYRNTEAFF. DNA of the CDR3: TGTGCCAGCAGTTTAGGTTACAGGAACACTGAAGCTTTCTTT.

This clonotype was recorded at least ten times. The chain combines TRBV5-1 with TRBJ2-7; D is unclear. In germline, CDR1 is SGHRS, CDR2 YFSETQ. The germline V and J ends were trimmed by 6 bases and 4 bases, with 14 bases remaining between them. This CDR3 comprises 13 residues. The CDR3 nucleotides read TGCGCCAGCACGGACGTGGTGGGATACGAGCAGTACTTC. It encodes CASTDVVGYEQYF. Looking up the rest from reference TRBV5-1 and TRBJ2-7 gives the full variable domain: KAGVTQTPRYLIKTRGQQVTLSCSPISGHRSVSWYQQTPGQGLQFLFEYFSETQRNKGNFPGRFSGRQFSNSRSEMNVSTLELGDSALYLCASTDVVGYEQYFGPGTRLTVT.

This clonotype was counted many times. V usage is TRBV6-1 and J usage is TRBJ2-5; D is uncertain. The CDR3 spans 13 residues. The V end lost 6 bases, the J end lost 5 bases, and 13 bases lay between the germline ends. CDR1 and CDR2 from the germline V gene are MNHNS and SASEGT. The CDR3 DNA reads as TGTGCCAGCAGGGGGATCGGACGGGAGACCCAGTACTTC. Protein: CASRGIGRETQYF.

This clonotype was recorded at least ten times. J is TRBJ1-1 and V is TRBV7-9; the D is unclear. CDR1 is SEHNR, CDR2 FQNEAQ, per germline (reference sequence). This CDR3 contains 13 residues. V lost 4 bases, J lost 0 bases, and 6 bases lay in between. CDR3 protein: CASSSPMNTEAFF. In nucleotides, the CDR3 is TGTGCCAGCAGCTCACCTATGAACACTGAAGCTTTCTTT.

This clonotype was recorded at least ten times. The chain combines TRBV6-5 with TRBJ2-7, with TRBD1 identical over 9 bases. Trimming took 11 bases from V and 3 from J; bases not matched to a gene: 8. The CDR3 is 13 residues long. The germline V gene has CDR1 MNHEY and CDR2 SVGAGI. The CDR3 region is CAVDKTGGYEQYF. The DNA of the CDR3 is TGTGCCGTTGATAAGACAGGGGGCTACGAGCAGTACTTC.